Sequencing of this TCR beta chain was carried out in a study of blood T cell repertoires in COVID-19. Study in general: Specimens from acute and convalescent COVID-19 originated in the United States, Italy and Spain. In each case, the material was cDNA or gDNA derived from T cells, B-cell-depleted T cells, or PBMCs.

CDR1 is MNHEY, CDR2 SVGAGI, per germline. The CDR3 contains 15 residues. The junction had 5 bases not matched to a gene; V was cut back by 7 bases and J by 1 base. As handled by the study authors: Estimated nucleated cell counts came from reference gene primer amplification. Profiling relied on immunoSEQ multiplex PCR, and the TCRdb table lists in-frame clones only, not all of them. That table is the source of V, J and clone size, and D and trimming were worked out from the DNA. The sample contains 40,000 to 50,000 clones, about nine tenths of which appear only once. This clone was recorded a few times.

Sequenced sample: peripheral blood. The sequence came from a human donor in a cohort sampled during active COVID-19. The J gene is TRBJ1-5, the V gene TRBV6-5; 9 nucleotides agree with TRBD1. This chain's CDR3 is CASKRDRGSNQPQHF. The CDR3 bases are TGTGCCAGCAAGAGAGACAGGGGGAGCAATCAGCCCCAGCATTTT.